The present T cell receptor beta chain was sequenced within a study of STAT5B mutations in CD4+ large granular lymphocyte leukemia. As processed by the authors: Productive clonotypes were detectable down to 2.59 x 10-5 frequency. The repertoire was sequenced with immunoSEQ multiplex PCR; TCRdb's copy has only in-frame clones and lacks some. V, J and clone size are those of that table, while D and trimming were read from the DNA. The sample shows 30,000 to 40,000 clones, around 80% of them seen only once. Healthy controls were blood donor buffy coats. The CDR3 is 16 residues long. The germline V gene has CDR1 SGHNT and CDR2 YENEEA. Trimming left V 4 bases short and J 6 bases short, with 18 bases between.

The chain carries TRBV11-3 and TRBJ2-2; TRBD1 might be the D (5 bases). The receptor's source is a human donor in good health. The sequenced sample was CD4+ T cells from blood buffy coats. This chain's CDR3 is CASSSRRTGGPGELFF. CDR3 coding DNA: TGTGCCAGCAGCTCGCGACGAACAGGTGGTCCCGGGGAGCTGTTTTTT.